The rows below give T cell receptor beta chains drawn from one sample of a study of blood T cell repertoires in COVID-19. Sequencing used immunoSEQ multiplex PCR; TCRdb keeps in-frame clones, though not all of them. The data hold about 89,000 clones, with 75% to 85% observed a single time. The sequenced sample was peripheral blood. The receptors here all came from a woman of 80 years or more with acute or convalescent COVID-19. Each CDR3 is given with its conserved first and last residue. The D gene is left open where the match is weak. Size is stated for part of the rows, as once, few or many counts, or as a class when the clone is expanded.

V gene	J gene	D gene	CDR3 length	clone size	CDR3 DNA	CDR3 protein
TRBV27	TRBJ2-1	TRBD2	15	.	TGTGCCAGCAGTTTTCTAGCGGGAGGGTGGAATGAGCAGTTCTTC	CASSFLAGGWNEQFF
TRBV3-1/TRBV3-2	TRBJ1-5	.	15	.	TGTGCCAGCAGCCAAGGACGGGGGGGTGGACAGCCCCAGCATTTT	CASSQGRGGGQPQHF
TRBV7-9	TRBJ2-5	.	13	.	TGTGCCAGCAGTGCAGGGGCGGGTGAGACCCAGTACTTC	CASSAGAGETQYF
TRBV10-3	TRBJ1-4	TRBD1	15	.	TGTGCCATCAGCGAGGGACAGCCAACTAATGAAAAACTGTTTTTT	CAISEGQPTNEKLFF
TRBV18	TRBJ1-1	TRBD1	14	.	TGTGCCAGCTCACCATATGACAGGGAAACTGAAGCTTTCTTT	CASSPYDRETEAFF
TRBV11-3	TRBJ2-3	TRBD2	15	.	TGTGCCAGCAGCTTTGGGACTAGCGGGCGAGATACGCAGTATTTT	CASSFGTSGRDTQYF
TRBV3-1/TRBV3-2	TRBJ1-2	TRBD1	16	once	TGTGCCAGCAGCCCCCCAGGGACAGGGGGCAAGGGGGGCTACACCTTC	CASSPPGTGGKGGYTF
TRBV18	TRBJ2-1	TRBD1	15	.	TGTGCCAGCTCACAGAAGACAGGGCTCTACAATGAGCAGTTCTTC	CASSQKTGLYNEQFF
TRBV19	TRBJ2-7	.	13	.	TGTGCCAGTAGCGGACAGAGGGATCACGAGCAGTACTTC	CASSGQRDHEQYF
TRBV6-5	TRBJ2-1	TRBD2	15	.	TGTGCCAGCAGTCGTTTGCGGGGGAGTAACGATGAGCAGTTCTTC	CASSRLRGSNDEQFF
TRBV19	TRBJ2-1	.	14	.	TGTGCCAGTAGTGAACAGGTGAGGAACAATGAGCAGTTCTTC	CASSEQVRNNEQFF